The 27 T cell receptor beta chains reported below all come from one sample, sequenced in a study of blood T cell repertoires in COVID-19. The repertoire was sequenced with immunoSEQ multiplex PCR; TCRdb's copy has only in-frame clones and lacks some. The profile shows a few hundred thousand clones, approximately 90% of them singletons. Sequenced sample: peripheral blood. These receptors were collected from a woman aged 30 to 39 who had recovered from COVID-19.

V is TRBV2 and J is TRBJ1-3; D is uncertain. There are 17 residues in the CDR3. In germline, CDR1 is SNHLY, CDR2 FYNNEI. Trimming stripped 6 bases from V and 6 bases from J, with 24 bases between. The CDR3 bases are TGTGCCAGCAGAGACCTACAGAGGGTAGTCTCCGTAAACACCATATATTTT. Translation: CASRDLQRVVSVNTIYF.

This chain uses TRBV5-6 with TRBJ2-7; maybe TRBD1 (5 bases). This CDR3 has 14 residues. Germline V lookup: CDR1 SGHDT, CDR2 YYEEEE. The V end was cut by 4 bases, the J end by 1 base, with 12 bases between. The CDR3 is CASSPLDMSYEQYF. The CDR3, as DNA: TGTGCCAGCAGCCCACTGGACATGTCCTACGAGCAGTACTTC.

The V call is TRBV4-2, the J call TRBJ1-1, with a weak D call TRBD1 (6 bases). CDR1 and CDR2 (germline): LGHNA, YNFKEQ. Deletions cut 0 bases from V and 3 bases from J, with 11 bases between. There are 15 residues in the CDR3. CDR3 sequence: CASSQDHREDTEAFF. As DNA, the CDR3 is TGTGCCAGCAGCCAAGATCACAGGGAAGACACTGAAGCTTTCTTT.

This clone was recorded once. CDR3 amino acids: CASGFGGGSAYGYTF. In DNA form, the CDR3 reads TGTGCTAGTGGTTTCGGTGGGGGGTCAGCCTATGGCTACACCTTC. V is TRBV12-5 and J is TRBJ1-2; a possible D gene is TRBD1 (5 bases). V was trimmed by 3 bases and J by 4 bases, leaving 15 bases between them. The CDR3 totals 15 residues. The germline V gene has CDR1 LGHNT and CDR2 FRNRAP.

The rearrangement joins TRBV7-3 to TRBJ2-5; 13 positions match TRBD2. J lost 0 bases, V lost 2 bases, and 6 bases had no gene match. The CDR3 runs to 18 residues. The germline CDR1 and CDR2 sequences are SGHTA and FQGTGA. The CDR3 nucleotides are TGTGCCAGCAGCTTAGGGACTAGCGGGGCTCCGTACCAAGAGACCCAGTACTTC. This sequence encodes CASSLGTSGAPYQETQYF.

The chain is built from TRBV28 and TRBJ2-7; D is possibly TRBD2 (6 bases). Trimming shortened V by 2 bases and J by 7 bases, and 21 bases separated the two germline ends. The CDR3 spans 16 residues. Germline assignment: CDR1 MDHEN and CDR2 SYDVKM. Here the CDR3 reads CASSLGGAQVGREQYF. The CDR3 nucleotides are TGTGCCAGCAGTTTAGGCGGGGCGCAAGTGGGGAGGGAGCAGTACTTC.

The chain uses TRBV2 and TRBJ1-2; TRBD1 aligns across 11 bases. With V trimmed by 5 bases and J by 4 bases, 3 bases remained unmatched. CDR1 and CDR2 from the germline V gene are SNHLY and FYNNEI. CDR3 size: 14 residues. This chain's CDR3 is CASSPGTGGYGYTF. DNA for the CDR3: TGTGCCAGCAGTCCCGGGACAGGGGGCTATGGCTACACCTTC. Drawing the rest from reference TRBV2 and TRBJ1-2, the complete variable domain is EPEVTQTPSHQVTQMGQEVILRCVPISNHLYFYWYRQILGQKVEFLVSFYNNEISEKSEIFDDQFSVERPDGSNFTLKIRSTKLEDSAMYFCASSPGTGGYGYTFGSGTRLTVV.

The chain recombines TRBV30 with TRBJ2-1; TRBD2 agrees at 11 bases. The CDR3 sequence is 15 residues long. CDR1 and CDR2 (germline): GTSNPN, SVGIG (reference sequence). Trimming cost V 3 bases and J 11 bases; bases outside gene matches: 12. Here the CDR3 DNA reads TGTGCCTGGAGCAGTCTACTAGCGGGGGCCCCCCAGCAGTTCTTC. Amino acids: CAWSSLLAGAPQQFF. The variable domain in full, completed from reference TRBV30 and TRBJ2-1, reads SQTIHQWPATLVQPVGSPLSLECTVEGTSNPNLYWYRQAAGRGLQLLFYSVGIGQISSEVPQNLSASRPQDRQFILSSKKLLLSDSGFYLCAWSSLLAGAPQQFFGPGTRLTVL.

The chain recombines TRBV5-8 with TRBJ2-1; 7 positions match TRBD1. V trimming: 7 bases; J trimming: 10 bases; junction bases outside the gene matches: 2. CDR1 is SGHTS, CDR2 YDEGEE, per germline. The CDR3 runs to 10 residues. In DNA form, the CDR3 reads TGTGCCAGCGGGACAGAGGAGCAGTTCTTC. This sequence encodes CASGTEEQFF.

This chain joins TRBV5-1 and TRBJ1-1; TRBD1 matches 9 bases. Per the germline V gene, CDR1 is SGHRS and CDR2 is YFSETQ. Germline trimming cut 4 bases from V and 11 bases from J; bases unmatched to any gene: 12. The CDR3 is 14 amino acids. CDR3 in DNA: TGCGCCAGCAGCGCCGGGACAGGGAGTCGATCGGCTTTCTTT. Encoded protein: CASSAGTGSRSAFF.

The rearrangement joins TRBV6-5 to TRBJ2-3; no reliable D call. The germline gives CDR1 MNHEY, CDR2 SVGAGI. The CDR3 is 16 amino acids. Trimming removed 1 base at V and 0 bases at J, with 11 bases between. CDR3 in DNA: TGTGCCAGCAGTTACTTTGCAATGACTAGCACAGATACGCAGTATTTT. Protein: CASSYFAMTSTDTQYF.

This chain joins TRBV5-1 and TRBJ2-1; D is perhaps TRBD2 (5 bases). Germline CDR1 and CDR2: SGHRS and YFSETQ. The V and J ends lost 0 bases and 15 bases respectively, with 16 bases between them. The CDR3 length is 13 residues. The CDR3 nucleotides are TGCGCCAGCAGCTTGGCCGCGAGGGAGAGACGGTTCTTC. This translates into CASSLAARERRFF. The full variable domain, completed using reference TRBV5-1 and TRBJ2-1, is KAGVTQTPRYLIKTRGQQVTLSCSPISGHRSVSWYQQTPGQGLQFLFEYFSETQRNKGNFPGRFSGRQFSNSRSEMNVSTLELGDSALYLCASSLAARERRFFGPGTRLTVL.

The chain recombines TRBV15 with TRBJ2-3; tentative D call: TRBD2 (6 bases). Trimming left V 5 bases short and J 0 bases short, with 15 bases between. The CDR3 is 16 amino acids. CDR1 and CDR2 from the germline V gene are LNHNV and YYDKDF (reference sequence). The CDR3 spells CATSRGGRASTDTQYF. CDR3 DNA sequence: TGTGCCACCAGCCGAGGAGGGCGGGCCAGCACAGATACGCAGTATTTT.

For the CDR3, the DNA is TGTGCCACCAGCGGTGACAGGGGACCCAACTATGGCTACACCTTC. Its translation: CATSGDRGPNYGYTF. This rearrangement joins TRBV15 to TRBJ1-2; 8 bases are shared with TRBD1. Germline loops: CDR1 LNHNV, CDR2 YYDKDF (reference sequence). V was pared by 5 bases and J by 2 bases, with 7 bases of the junction left unmatched. This CDR3 has 15 amino acids.

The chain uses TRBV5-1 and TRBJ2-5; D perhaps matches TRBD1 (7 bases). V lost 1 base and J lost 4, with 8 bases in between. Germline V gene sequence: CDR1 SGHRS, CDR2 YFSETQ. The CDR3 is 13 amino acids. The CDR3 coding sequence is TGCGCCAGCAGCTTGCAGGGGGGAGAGACCCAGTACTTC. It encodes CASSLQGGETQYF.

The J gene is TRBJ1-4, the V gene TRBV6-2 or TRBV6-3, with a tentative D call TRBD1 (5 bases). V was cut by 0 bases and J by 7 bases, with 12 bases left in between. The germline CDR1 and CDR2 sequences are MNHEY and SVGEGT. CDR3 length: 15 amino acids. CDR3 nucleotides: TGTGCCAGCAGTTACTCCGGGACTTCGAGTGAAAAACTGTTTTTT. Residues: CASSYSGTSSEKLFF.

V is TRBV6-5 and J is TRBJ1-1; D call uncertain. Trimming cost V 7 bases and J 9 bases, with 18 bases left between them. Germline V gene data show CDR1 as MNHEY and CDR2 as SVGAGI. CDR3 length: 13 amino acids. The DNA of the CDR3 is TGTGCCAGCACTCCCCCGGAGGGCATGAAAGCTTTCTTT. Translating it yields CASTPPEGMKAFF.

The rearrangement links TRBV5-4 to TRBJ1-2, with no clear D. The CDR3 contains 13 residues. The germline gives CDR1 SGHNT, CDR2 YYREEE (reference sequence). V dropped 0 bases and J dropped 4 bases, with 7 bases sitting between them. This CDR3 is CASSLAGVYGYTF. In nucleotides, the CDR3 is TGTGCCAGCAGCTTGGCCGGGGTCTATGGCTACACCTTC.

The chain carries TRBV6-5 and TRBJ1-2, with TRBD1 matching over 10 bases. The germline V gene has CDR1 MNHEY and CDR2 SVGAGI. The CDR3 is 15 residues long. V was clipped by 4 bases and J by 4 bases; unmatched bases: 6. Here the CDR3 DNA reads TGTGCCAGCAGTTCCGAGGGGACAGGGGTCTATGGCTACACCTTC. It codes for CASSSEGTGVYGYTF.

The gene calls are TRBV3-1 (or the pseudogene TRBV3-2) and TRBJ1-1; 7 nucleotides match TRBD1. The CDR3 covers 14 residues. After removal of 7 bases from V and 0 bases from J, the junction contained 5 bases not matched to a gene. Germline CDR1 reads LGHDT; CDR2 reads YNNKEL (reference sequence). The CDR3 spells CASTQDRMNTEAFF. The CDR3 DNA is TGTGCCAGCACCCAGGACAGGATGAACACTGAAGCTTTCTTT.

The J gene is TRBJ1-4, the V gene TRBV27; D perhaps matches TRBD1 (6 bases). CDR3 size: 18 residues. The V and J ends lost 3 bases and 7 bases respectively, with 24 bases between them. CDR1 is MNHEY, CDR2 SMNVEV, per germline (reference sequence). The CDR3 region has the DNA TGTGCCAGCAGTTTGCTTCGCGGCGACGGGGGGCAGGGTGAAAAACTGTTTTTT. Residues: CASSLLRGDGGQGEKLFF.

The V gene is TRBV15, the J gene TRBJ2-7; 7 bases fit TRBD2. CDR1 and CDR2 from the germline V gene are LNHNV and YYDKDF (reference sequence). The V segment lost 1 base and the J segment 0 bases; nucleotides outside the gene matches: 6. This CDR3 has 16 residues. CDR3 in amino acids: CATSRGWLAASYEQYF. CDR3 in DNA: TGTGCCACCAGCAGAGGTTGGCTAGCGGCCTCCTACGAGCAGTACTTC.

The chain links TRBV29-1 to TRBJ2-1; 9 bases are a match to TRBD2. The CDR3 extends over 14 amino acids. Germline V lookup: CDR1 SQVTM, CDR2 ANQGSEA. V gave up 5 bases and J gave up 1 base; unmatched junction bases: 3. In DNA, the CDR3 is TGCAGCGTTTTAGCGGGGGAGTCCTACAATGAGCAGTTCTTC. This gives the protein CSVLAGESYNEQFF.

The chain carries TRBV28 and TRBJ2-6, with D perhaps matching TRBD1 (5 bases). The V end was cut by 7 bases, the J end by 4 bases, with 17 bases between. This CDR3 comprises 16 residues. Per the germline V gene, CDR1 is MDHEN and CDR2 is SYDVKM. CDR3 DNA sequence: TGTGCCAGCACCATGGGGCAGCCCGTCGGGGCCAACGTCCTGACTTTC. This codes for CASTMGQPVGANVLTF.

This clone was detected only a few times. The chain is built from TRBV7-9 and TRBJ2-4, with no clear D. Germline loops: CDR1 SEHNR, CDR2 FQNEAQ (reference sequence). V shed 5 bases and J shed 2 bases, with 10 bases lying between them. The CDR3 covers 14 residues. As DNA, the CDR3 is TGTGCCAGCAGCACCAGTTCGCCCAAAAACATTCAGTACTTC. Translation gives CASSTSSPKNIQYF.

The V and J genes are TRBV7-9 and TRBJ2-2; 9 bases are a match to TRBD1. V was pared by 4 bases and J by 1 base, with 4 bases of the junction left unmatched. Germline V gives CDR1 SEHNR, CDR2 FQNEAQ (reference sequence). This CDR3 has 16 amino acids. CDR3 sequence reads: CASSSYRGRNTGELFF. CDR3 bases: TGTGCCAGCAGCTCTTACAGGGGGCGGAACACCGGGGAGCTGTTTTTT. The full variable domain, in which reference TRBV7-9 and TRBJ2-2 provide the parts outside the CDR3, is DTGVSQNPRHKITKRGQNVTFRCDPISEHNRLYWYRQTLGQGPEFLTYFQNEAQLEKSRLLSDRFSAERPKGSFSTLEIQRTEQGDSAMYLCASSSYRGRNTGELFFGEGSRLTVL.

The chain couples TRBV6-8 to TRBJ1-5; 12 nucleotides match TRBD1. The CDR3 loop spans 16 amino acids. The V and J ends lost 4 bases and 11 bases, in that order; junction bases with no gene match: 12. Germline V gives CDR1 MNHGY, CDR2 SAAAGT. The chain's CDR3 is CASSCRDRGLRLAQHF. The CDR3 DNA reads TGTGCCAGCAGTTGTCGGGACAGGGGGCTGCGCTTGGCCCAGCATTTT.